This T cell receptor beta chain was recorded in a study of cytomegalovirus exposure and HLA in healthy donors (dated by TCRdb to 2017 to 2019). Context from the whole study: According to an earlier analysis of 587 of the donors, about 179 million T cells yielded roughly 100 million unique TCR beta sequences and 250 to 350 Gb of sequence data. About 300 gigabases of sequencing data and roughly 80 million unique TCR sequences made up an early release that covered nearly 650 HLA-typed donors. Of the approximately 400 genotyped donors, over 65% fell in the genetic ancestry cluster associated with self-reported Caucasian donors. The study aimed to test whether cataloging public T cell receptors could reveal signatures of past pathogen exposure. The study profiled the T cell repertoires of 666 subjects by immunosequencing and related them to cytomegalovirus serostatus. A separate validation cohort of roughly 110 different subjects was used in addition to the 666-subject first cohort. The study combined high-throughput TCR immunosequencing, statistical association of individual TCRs with disease status, and machine learning to predict cytomegalovirus infection status. A later analysis re-examined previously published TCR beta repertoires from more than 650 donors and added high-resolution HLA genotyping to investigate patterns of TCR occurrence. Rather than using new phenotypic data, the later analysis identified candidate immune exposures from TCR beta sequences and from how often those sequences occurred across donors. In an earlier analysis of a few hundred of the donors, high-throughput TCR beta sequencing was used to judge whether each TCR beta V gene segment behaved as functional or pseudogenic. Donor age, sex, ethnicity and CMV serostatus were compiled alongside the repertoire data. A later genetic analysis used genome-wide SNP genotypes for about 55% of the 666 donors, treating that subset as a discovery cohort. Every repertoire in the discovery cohort had been generated on one and the same sequencing platform. Class I and class II HLA loci were covered by the typing at four-digit resolution. The number of typed donors differed by locus: roughly 629-630 for A, B, C, DRB1 and DQB1; 500 to 550 for DQA1; approximately 610 for DPA1; and some 450 for DPB1. About 5 DR-DQ haplotypes were handled as single units for association and clustering, since linkage in the cohort was strong. Among several hundred genotyped donors of the cohort, an average of about 240,000 unique TCR beta nucleotide sequences was sequenced per donor, of which about 18% were non-productive.

In total, approximately 690 healthy bone marrow donors made up the cohort. At the time of sampling, all cohort members were nominally healthy, though unrecorded immune exposures were likely present. The donor tested CMV seronegative, placing the donor among the 350 to 400 seronegative members of the cohort. A peripheral blood sample was collected from each donor, and TCR beta sequencing was performed on peripheral blood mononuclear cells. The Qiagen DNeasy Blood Extraction Kit was used to extract genomic DNA from the blood cell samples. V drops 3 bases and J drops 3 bases, leaving 18 bases in between. The germline V gene sets CDR1 to SGDLS and CDR2 to YYNGEE. The CDR3 spans 17 residues, from the cysteine through the phenylalanine. Here the CDR3 DNA is all that survives: 51 bases in frame from base 1. The full study reports these points: The classifier was reported to diagnose cytomegalovirus status with high specificity and sensitivity in both the original cohort and the validation cohort. While some public TCRs were present in many individuals, most TCR sequences turned up only very rarely across donors. In this cohort, only TCR beta chains were sequenced, and detectable features were limited by the absence of alpha or paired-chain data. For the cohort, immune exposure information was limited to CMV serostatus. The authors suggested that the approach could potentially be extended to other disease states and immunological phenotypes. A later analysis found that most CMV-associated TCR beta chains appeared HLA-restricted, with HLA associations seemingly driven largely by CMV exposure. Broadly in line with IMGT annotations, most TCR beta V segments showed up in productive rearrangements about 87% or about 30% of the time in an earlier analysis of approximately 600 of the donors. According to a later genetic analysis, donors in an Asian-associated ancestry cluster had fewer N-insertions in productive TCRs than the approximately 670-donor mean. Over 15 rarely observed V segments, including chromosome 9 orphons, were excluded from the earlier analysis of about 500 of the donors because counts were too low. A cluster of highly shared sequence variants was judged likely to be a technical artifact of the sequencing pipeline. Several of the top co-occurrence clusters appeared to be linked to parvovirus B19, influenza, CMV and Epstein-Barr virus, according to a later analysis. A further reported finding was that TCR beta sequences accurately predicted the HLA-A and HLA-B alleles for most subjects in the first cohort. Correlated functional status among segregating V segments might reflect linkage disequilibrium, but an unknown experimental factor could not be ruled out. The study listed 150 to 200 TCR beta chains as associated with cytomegalovirus. In a later analysis, HLA-associated TCR beta chains were found to be more clonally expanded and to have lower generation probabilities than equally common non-associated chains. Because some donors lacked HLA typing at each locus, the association tests relied only on the typed subset. A later analysis associated roughly 17,000 TCR beta sequences with specific HLA alleles at a false discovery rate of 0.05. According to a later analysis, TCR association rates differed among HLA loci, with DRB1 alleles showing the most associated TCRs and HLA-C alleles showing the fewest. When HLA alleles, especially DR and DQ, strongly co-occurred, attributing TCR associations to individual alleles was difficult. Sequencing depth was assumed to be roughly uniform across donors in the presence/absence analyses, though that assumption may not hold. Some IMGT-functional V segments, including TRBV6-2 and TRBV6-3, could not be distinguished by the 87-base-pair reads and were therefore excluded. An association between a missense DCLRE1C variant and V-gene and J-gene trimming of TCR beta chains was found in a later genetic analysis and replicated in an independent cohort. A few of the identified cytomegalovirus-associated TCR beta chains were confirmed in vitro to be specific for cytomegalovirus antigens.

Comment on this clone: This clone's antigen is unknown. Per-base quality was not reported, and no clone a single base away is much larger than it.

Libraries were made using the immunoSEQ multiplex PCR assay. For the multiplex PCR, a mixture combining 60 forward primers for TCR Vbeta segments and 13 reverse primers for TCR Jbeta segments was used. The CDR3 region of rearranged TCR beta genes was amplified from genomic DNA with a multiplex PCR assay. On the Illumina HiSeq System, the amplified TCR beta libraries were sequenced as 87-base-pair reads. As for the authors' bioinformatics: A later analysis tallied roughly 80 million unique TCR beta chains across the 600 to 700 repertoires, and some 10 million of those chains were shared by two or more donors. Raw reads were error-corrected and collapsed into unique sequences by a nearest-neighbor algorithm in which closely related sequences were merged to remove PCR and sequencing errors. To assign V, D and J gene segments, CDR3 sequences were aligned to IMGT reference sequences. For a sequence to be retained, a match of at least six nucleotides was required to both a V gene segment and a J gene segment. A rearrangement was called productive if the CDR3 had no stop codons and remained in frame with V and J, and every other rearrangement was called non-productive. Following IMGT convention, CDR3 was defined as the stretch from the second conserved V-encoded cysteine to the conserved J-encoded phenylalanine. In an earlier analysis of approximately 500 of the donors, sequences lacking an unambiguous match to a single V gene segment were excluded. An earlier analysis of 587 of the donors called V segments functional above 56.7% productive rearrangements and segregating when the between-donor standard deviation exceeded 5%. To diagnose cytomegalovirus status from the catalog of TCR beta chain sequences, a statistical classification framework was built. In a later analysis, TCR nucleotide sequences were compared against IMGT/GENE-DB human TR gene sequences so that V and J genes could be assigned. In a later analysis, CDR3 sequences and most-parsimonious VDJ recombination scenarios were assigned using the TCRdist pipeline. A later analysis defined each TCR beta chain by its CDR3 amino acid sequence plus V-gene family, and excluded reads lacking a unique V-gene family. A later analysis removed 592 highly shared, low-generation-probability nucleotide sequences to deal with suspected cross-contamination and a sequencing artifact. In a later analysis, a clonal expansion index for each public chain was calculated from normalized within-repertoire ranks of inferred template counts. A later analysis computed generation probabilities with a VDJ recombination model fitted to out-of-frame rearrangements, and checked the results against IGoR. In a later analysis, TCR-TCR, TCR-HLA and TCR-CMV co-occurrence was scored with hypergeometric tests, and a repertoire-size bias correction was applied to TCR pairs. To estimate false discovery rates, a later analysis permuted the HLA or CMV assignments 20 times. In a later analysis, co-occurring TCRs were grouped using DBSCAN, with TCRdist sequence similarity added in when clustering inside HLA-allele-positive subsets. Repertoires with fewer than 30,000 or more than 120,000 public chains, plus five repertoires with anomalous nucleotide sharing, were excluded from co-occurrence clustering. Held by TCRdb, this immuneACCESS table contains in-frame sequences only and omits some clones. Under half of the omission traces to an unresolved V gene where checked; the cause of the rest is unknown. That table furnishes V, J and clone size, whereas the DNA furnished D and trimming. The sample profile shows some 150,000 clones; approximately 79% of them were found once. Together, the top ten hold about 0.64% of the sample.

This receptor chain uses TRBV9 and TRBJ1-4; TRBD1 is perhaps the D gene, given 5 matching bases. The specimen sequenced was PBMCs. This clonotype originated in a male donor in good health and CMV-seronegative. The bases are TGTGCCAGCAGCGCAAGCACCACAGGTCTAGCTAATGAAAAACTGTTTTTT. The translation is CASSASTTGLANEKLFF.